Following are 14 T cell receptor beta chains from one sample sequenced in a study of blood T cell repertoires in COVID-19. Data came from immunoSEQ multiplex PCR; TCRdb stores just in-frame clones and leaves some out. In the table there are around 88,000 clones, 70% to 90% of which are singletons. The sample taken for sequencing was peripheral blood. All receptors come from a woman of 80 years or more with acute or convalescent COVID-19.

The chain carries TRBV5-4 and TRBJ2-3, with D maybe TRBD1 (5 bases). The CDR3 has 14 amino acids. Trimming left V 2 bases short and J 0 bases short, with 7 bases between. CDR1 and CDR2 (germline): SGHNT, YYREEE (reference sequence). For the CDR3, the DNA is TGTGCCAGCAGCTTTTCAGGGAGCACAGATACGCAGTATTTT. Its translation: CASSFSGSTDTQYF.

The rearrangement links TRBV2 to TRBJ1-2, with D possibly being TRBD1 (6 bases). Germline assignment: CDR1 SNHLY and CDR2 FYNNEI. V dropped 6 bases and J dropped 6 bases, with 14 bases sitting between them. The CDR3 covers 13 residues. The CDR3 DNA is TGTGCCAGCAGCCGGACAGCGACGAATGGCTACACCTTC. It specifies CASSRTATNGYTF.

The chain uses TRBV28 and TRBJ2-3; 12 bases align to TRBD2. Trimming removed 5 bases from V and 2 bases from J; junction bases left unmatched: 5. The CDR3 totals 16 residues. CDR1 and CDR2 from the germline V gene are MDHEN and SYDVKM. The CDR3 sequence: CASSGTSGRLTDTQYF. DNA for the CDR3: TGTGCCAGCAGTGGGACTAGCGGGCGTCTCACAGATACGCAGTATTTT.

This chain links TRBV4-1 with TRBJ2-7, with a possible D match to TRBD1 (6 bases). From germline, CDR1 is MGHRA and CDR2 YSYEKL. Between the trimmed V and J ends, which lost 4 bases and 6 bases, there was a span of 19 bases. This CDR3 has 15 residues. Here the CDR3 reads CASSPSAGATGEQYF. The CDR3 DNA reads TGCGCCAGCAGCCCCAGCGCAGGGGCTACGGGCGAGCAGTACTTC.

The chain joins TRBV9 to TRBJ1-4; possibly TRBD1 for D (6 bases). V lost 0 bases, J lost 5 bases, and 17 bases lay in between. There are 17 residues in the CDR3. CDR1 SGDLS and CDR2 YYNGEE come from the germline V gene. Written as DNA, the CDR3 is TGTGCCAGCAGCGTAGCTGGGGGGGCGGACCTAAATGAAAAACTGTTTTTT. Translating it yields CASSVAGGADLNEKLFF. The full variable domain, with the rest looked up from reference TRBV9 and TRBJ1-4, is DSGVTQTPKHLITATGQRVTLRCSPRSGDLSVYWYQQSLDQGLQFLIQYYNGEERAKGNILERFSAQQFPDLHSELNLSSLELGDSALYFCASSVAGGADLNEKLFFGSGTQLSVL.

The rearrangement uses TRBV7-9 and TRBJ2-1; possibly TRBD1 for D (5 bases). Germline V gives CDR1 SEHNR, CDR2 FQNEAQ (reference sequence). There are 13 residues in the CDR3. Trimming took 5 bases from V and 4 from J, leaving 9 bases between them. CDR3 nucleotides: TGTGCCAGCAGCAGCTCAGGGTACAATGAGCAGTTCTTC. It translates to CASSSSGYNEQFF.

As DNA, the CDR3 is TGTGCCAGCAGTTATCAGGCCTCCTACGAGCAGTACTTC. This encodes CASSYQASYEQYF. The rearrangement uses TRBV6-2 or TRBV6-3 and TRBJ2-7; D is uncertain. Germline CDR1 and CDR2: MNHEY and SVGEGT. This CDR3 spans 13 amino acids. Trimming cost V 3 bases and J 0 bases, with 6 bases left between them.

J is TRBJ2-3 and V is TRBV7-2; 7 bases map to TRBD2. CDR3 size: 14 residues. The germline gives CDR1 SGHTA, CDR2 FQGNSA. The trim removed 4 bases at V and 2 bases at J, leaving 3 bases unmatched. CDR3 sequence: CASSYRLATDTQYF. CDR3 coding DNA: TGTGCCAGCAGCTATCGACTAGCCACAGATACGCAGTATTTT.

This chain links TRBV3-1 (or the pseudogene TRBV3-2) with TRBJ2-1; 7 nucleotides line up with TRBD1. This CDR3 region has 16 residues. With V trimmed by 2 bases and J by 3 bases, 7 bases remained unmatched. Germline values: CDR1 LGHDT, CDR2 YNNKEL (reference sequence). The DNA for the CDR3 is TGTGCCAGCAGCCAAAGCCCCGGACAGGACTACAATGAGCAGTTCTTC. Amino acids: CASSQSPGQDYNEQFF.

The genes are TRBV4-2 and TRBJ2-1; D is uncertain. CDR1 is LGHNA, CDR2 YNFKEQ, per germline. Between the trimmed V and J ends, which lost 0 bases and 10 bases, there was a span of 7 bases. The CDR3 runs to 12 residues. CDR3 residues: CASSQDGQEQFF. CDR3 DNA sequence: TGTGCCAGCAGCCAAGATGGGCAGGAGCAGTTCTTC.

This clone was seen a single time. The V call is TRBV18, the J call TRBJ1-1, with 7 nucleotides matching TRBD1. The CDR3 runs 16 residues. Germline CDR1 KGHSH, CDR2 LQKENI. With 2 bases clipped from V and 7 bases from J, the junction kept 13 bases outside the gene matches. The CDR3 nucleotides are TGTGCCAGCTCACCAATTGCCCTGACAGGGAGAAATGAAGCTTTCTTT. Translating it yields CASSPIALTGRNEAFF.

The chain carries TRBV12-5 and TRBJ2-3; 14 bases align to TRBD2. Per germline, CDR1 LGHNT and CDR2 FRNRAP. There are 16 residues in the CDR3. V dropped 5 bases and J dropped 4; count of bases not matched to a gene: 5. CDR3 bases: TGTGCTAGTGGTCCGGGACTAGCGGGAGTGGCAGATACGCAGTATTTT. Its translation: CASGPGLAGVADTQYF.

The genes are TRBV5-8 and TRBJ2-7; no definite D call. Germline CDR1 reads SGHTS; CDR2 reads YDEGEE. The CDR3 totals 14 residues. V was clipped by 1 base and J by 4 bases, with 12 bases between them. CDR3 protein: CASSLSAPRYEQYF. CDR3 DNA: TGTGCCAGCAGCTTGTCGGCCCCGCGGTACGAGCAGTACTTC.

The chain employs TRBV6-5 and TRBJ2-1; 9 nucleotides agree with TRBD1. The germline V gene has CDR1 MNHEY and CDR2 SVGAGI. With 6 bases clipped from V and 3 bases from J, the junction kept 6 bases outside the gene matches. The CDR3 is 15 residues long. CDR3 DNA: TGTGCCAGCAGCCTACGGGACAGGGACTACAATGAGCAGTTCTTC. It translates to CASSLRDRDYNEQFF.